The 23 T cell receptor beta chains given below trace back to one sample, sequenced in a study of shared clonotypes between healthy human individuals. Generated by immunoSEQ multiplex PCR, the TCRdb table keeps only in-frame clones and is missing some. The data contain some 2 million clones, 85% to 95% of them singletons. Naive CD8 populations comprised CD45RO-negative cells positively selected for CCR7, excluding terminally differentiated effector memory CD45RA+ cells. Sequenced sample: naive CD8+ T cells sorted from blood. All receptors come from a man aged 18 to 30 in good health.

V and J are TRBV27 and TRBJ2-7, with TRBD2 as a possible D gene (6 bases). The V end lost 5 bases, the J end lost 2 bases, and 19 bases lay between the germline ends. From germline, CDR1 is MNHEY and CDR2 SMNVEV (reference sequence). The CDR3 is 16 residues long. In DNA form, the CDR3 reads TGTGCCAGCAGTCCATCCTTTGGGGAGGCGGCCTACGAGCAGTACTTC. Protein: CASSPSFGEAAYEQYF.

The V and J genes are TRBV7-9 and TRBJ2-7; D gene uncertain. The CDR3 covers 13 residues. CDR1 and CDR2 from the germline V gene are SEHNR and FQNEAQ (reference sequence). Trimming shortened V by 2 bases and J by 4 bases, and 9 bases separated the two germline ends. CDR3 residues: CASSLSSFYEQYF. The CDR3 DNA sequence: TGTGCCAGCAGCTTAAGCAGTTTTTACGAGCAGTACTTC. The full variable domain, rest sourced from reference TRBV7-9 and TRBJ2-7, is DTGVSQNPRHKITKRGQNVTFRCDPISEHNRLYWYRQTLGQGPEFLTYFQNEAQLEKSRLLSDRFSAERPKGSFSTLEIQRTEQGDSAMYLCASSLSSFYEQYFGPGTRLTVT.

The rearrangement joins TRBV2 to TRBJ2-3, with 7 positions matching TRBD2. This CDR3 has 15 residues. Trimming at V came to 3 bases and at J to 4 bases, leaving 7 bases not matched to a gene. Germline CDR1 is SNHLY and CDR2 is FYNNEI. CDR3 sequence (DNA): TGTGCCAGCAGTGAGGGGGAGGGCTGGGCAGATACGCAGTATTTT. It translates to CASSEGEGWADTQYF.

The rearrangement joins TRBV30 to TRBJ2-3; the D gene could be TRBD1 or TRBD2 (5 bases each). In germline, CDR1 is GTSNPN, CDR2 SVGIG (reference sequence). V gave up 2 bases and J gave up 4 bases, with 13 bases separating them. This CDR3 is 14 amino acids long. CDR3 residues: CAWSQLGTSDTQYF. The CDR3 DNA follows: TGTGCCTGGAGTCAACTAGGGACGTCAGATACGCAGTATTTT.

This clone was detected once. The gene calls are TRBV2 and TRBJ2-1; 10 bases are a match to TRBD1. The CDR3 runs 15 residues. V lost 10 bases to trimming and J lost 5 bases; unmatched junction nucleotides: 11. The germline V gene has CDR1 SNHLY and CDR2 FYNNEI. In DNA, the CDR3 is TGTGCCATCAAAATGGGGACAGGGGCCCACAATGAGCAGTTCTTC. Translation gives CAIKMGTGAHNEQFF.

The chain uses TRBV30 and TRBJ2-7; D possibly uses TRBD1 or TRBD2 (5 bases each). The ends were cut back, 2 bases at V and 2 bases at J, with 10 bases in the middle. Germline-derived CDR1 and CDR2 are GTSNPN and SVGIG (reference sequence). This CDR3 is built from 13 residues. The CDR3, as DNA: TGTGCCTGGAGTTACGGGGACCCCTACGAGCAGTACTTC. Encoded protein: CAWSYGDPYEQYF.

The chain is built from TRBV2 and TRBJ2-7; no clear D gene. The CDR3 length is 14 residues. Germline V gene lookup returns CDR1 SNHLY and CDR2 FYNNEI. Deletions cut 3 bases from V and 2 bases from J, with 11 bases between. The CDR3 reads CASSDRAQPYEQYF. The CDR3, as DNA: TGTGCCAGCAGTGACCGGGCACAACCCTACGAGCAGTACTTC.

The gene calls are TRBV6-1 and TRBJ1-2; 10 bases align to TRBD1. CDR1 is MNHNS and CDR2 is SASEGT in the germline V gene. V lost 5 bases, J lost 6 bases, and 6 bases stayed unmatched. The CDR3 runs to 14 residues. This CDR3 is CASSQDRGYNGYTF. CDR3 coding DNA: TGTGCCAGCAGTCAGGACAGGGGGTATAATGGCTACACCTTC.

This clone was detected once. CDR3 sequence (DNA): TGTGCCAGCAGTCAATACCGAGCCTCCTACGAGCAGTACTTC. It yields the protein CASSQYRASYEQYF. The rearrangement joins TRBV5-6 to TRBJ2-7; D remains ambiguous. The CDR3 is 14 amino acids. V gave up 5 bases and J gave up 0 bases, with 12 bases separating them. The germline gives CDR1 SGHDT, CDR2 YYEEEE.

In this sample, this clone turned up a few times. The CDR3 protein is CASTPKDGGNYGYTF. The CDR3 DNA follows: TGCGCCAGCACCCCTAAGGACGGGGGGAACTATGGCTACACCTTC. J is TRBJ1-2 and V is TRBV4-1; D may be TRBD1 (5 bases). V shed 7 bases and J shed 2 bases, with 17 bases lying between them. In germline, CDR1 is MGHRA, CDR2 YSYEKL. This CDR3 is built from 15 residues.

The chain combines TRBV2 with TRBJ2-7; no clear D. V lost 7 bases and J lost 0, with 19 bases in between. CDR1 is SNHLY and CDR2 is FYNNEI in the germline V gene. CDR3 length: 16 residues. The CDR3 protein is CASTEVSQTSSYEQYF. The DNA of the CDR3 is TGTGCCAGCACTGAGGTCTCTCAGACATCCTCCTACGAGCAGTACTTC. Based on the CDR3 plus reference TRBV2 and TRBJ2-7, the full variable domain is EPEVTQTPSHQVTQMGQEVILRCVPISNHLYFYWYRQILGQKVEFLVSFYNNEISEKSEIFDDQFSVERPDGSNFTLKIRSTKLEDSAMYFCASTEVSQTSSYEQYFGPGTRLTVT.

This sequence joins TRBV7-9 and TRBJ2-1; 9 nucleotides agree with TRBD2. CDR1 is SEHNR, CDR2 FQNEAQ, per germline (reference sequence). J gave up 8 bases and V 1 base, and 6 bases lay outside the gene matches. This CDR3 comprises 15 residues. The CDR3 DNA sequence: TGTGCCAGCAGCTTAGGAGTAGCGGGAGTAGATGAGCAGTTCTTC. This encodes CASSLGVAGVDEQFF.

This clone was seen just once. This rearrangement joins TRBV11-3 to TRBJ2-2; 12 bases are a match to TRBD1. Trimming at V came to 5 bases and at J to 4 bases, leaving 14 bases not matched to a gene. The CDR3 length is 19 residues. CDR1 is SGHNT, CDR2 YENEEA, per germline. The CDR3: CASSPRLGTGGASTGELFF. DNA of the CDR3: TGTGCCAGCAGCCCGCGACTGGGGACAGGGGGCGCGAGCACCGGGGAGCTGTTTTTT.

The CDR3 loop is CASSLAHLMNTEAFF. The CDR3 bases are TGTGCCAGCAGCTTAGCGCATCTAATGAACACTGAAGCTTTCTTT. The chain combines TRBV7-2 with TRBJ1-1; D gene uncertain. The CDR3 totals 15 residues. The ends were cut back, 0 bases at V and 0 bases at J, with 8 bases in the middle. Germline V lookup: CDR1 SGHTA, CDR2 FQGNSA.

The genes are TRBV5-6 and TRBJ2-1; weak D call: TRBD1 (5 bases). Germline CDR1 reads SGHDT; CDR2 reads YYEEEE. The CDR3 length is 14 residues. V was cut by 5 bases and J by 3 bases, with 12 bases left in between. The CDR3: CASREGANYNEQFF. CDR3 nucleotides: TGTGCCAGCAGGGAAGGGGCCAACTACAATGAGCAGTTCTTC.

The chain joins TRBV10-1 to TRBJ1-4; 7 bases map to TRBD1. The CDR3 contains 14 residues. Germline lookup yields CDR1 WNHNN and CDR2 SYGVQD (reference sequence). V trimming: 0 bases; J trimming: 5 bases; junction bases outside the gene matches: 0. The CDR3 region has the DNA TGCGCCAGCAGTGAGTCGACAGGGAATGAAAAACTGTTTTTT. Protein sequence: CASSESTGNEKLFF.

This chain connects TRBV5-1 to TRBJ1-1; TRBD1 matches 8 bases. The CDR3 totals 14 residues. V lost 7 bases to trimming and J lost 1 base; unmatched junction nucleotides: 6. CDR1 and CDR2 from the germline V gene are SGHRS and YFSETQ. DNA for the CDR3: TGCGCCAGCCGAACCGGGACAGGGAACACTGAAGCTTTCTTT. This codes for CASRTGTGNTEAFF.

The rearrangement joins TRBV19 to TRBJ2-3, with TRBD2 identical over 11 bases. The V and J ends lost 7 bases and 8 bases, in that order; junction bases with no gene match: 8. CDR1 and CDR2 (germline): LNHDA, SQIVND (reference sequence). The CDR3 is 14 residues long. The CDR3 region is CASTIAGGRATQYF. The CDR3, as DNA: TGTGCCAGTACCATAGCGGGGGGGAGAGCTACGCAGTATTTT. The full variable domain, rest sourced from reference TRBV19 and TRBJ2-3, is DGGITQSPKYLFRKEGQNVTLSCEQNLNHDAMYWYRQDPGQGLRLIYYSQIVNDFQKGDIAEGYSVSREKKESFPLTVTSAQKNPTAFYLCASTIAGGRATQYFGPGTRLTVL.

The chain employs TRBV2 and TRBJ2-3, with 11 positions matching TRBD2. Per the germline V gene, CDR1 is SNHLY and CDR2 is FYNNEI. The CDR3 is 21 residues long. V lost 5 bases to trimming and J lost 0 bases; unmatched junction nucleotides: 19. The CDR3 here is CASSPNLTPGLADSSTDTQYF. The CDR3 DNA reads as TGTGCCAGCAGTCCTAACCTTACCCCGGGACTAGCGGACTCTAGCACAGATACGCAGTATTTT.

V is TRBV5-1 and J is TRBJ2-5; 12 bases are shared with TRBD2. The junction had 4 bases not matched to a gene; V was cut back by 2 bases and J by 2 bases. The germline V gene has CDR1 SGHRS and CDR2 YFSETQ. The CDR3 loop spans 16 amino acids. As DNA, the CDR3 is TGCGCCAGCAGCTTTGGACTAGCGGGGAATCAAGAGACCCAGTACTTC. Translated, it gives CASSFGLAGNQETQYF.

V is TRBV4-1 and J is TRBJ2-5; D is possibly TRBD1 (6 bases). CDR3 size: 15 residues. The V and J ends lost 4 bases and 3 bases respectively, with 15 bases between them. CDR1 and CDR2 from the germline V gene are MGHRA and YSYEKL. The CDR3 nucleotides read TGCGCCAGCAGCCCAAGTTCTACAGGGAAAGAGACCCAGTACTTC. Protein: CASSPSSTGKETQYF.

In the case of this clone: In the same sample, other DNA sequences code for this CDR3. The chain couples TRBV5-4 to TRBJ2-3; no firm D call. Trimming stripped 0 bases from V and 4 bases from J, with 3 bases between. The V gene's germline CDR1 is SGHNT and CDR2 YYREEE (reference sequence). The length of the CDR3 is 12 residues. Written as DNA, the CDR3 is TGTGCCAGCAGCTTGGGGGCAGATACGCAGTATTTT. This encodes CASSLGADTQYF.

CDR3 in amino acids: CASSMTGTYTEAFF. In DNA form, the CDR3 reads TGTGCCAGTAGTATGACCGGGACTTACACTGAAGCTTTCTTT. This sequence joins TRBV19 and TRBJ1-1; possibly TRBD1 for D (5 bases). Between the trimmed V and J ends, which lost 3 bases and 3 bases, there was a span of 11 bases. The CDR3 consists of 14 residues. Germline CDR1 LNHDA, CDR2 SQIVND (reference sequence).